What follows describes a single TCR beta chain. Germline values: CDR1 KGHDR, CDR2 SFDVKD. The ends were cut back, 3 bases at V and 9 bases at J, with 10 bases in the middle. The CDR3 consists of 12 residues. Enrolled during active infection, Seattle patients were then followed longitudinally. In the study's own analysis: How many nucleated cells were present was estimated from reference gene primer amplification. TCRdb's table, derived via immunoSEQ multiplex PCR, lists solely in-frame clones and lacks some. That table furnishes V, J and clone size, whereas the DNA furnished D and trimming. This table has just under 350,000 clones, around nine tenths appearing once. The sample belongs to a study of blood T cell repertoires in COVID-19. The wider study: Sources were T cells, B-cell-depleted T cells, or PBMCs; the material itself was cDNA or gDNA.

The V and J genes are TRBV24-1 and TRBJ1-2, with a tentative D call TRBD1 (6 bases). Sequencing was performed on peripheral blood. The receptor's source is a woman aged 70 to 79 with COVID-19, enrolled during active disease. The chain's CDR3 is CATSDPGQRYTF. CDR3 DNA: TGTGCCACCAGTGATCCTGGACAGCGCTACACCTTC.